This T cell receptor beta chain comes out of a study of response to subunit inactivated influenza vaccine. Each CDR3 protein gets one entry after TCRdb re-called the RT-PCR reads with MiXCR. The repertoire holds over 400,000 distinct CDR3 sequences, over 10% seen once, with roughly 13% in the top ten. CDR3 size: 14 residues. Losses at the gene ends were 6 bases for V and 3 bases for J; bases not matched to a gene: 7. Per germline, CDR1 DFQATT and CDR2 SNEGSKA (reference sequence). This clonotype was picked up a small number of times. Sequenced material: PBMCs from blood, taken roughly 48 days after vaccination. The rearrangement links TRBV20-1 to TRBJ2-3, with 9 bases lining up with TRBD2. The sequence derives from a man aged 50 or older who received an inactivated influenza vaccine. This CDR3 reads CSAPLAGETDTQYF. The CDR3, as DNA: TGCAGTGCACCCTTAGCGGGGGAGACAGATACGCAGTATTTT.